This paragraph covers one T cell receptor beta chain sequence. Antigen unknown. This sample stems from a study of blood T cells in healthy people across ages. General study points: PBMC samples, being unsorted, prevented any conclusive comparison of naive and antigen-experienced cells.

Per germline, CDR1 LGHNT and CDR2 FRNRAP. The CDR3 covers 14 residues. Trimming removed 5 bases from V and 4 bases from J, with 14 bases in between. It was with a sample-barcoded 5' primer and a J-beta primer mix that a second PCR of about 7 to 12 cycles was run. TCRdb analysed the 5' RACE reads with MiXCR anew, one entry per CDR3 protein. The sample holds roughly 1.5 million distinct CDR3 sequences, approximately 43% seen once. There were healthy Caucasian individuals from Russia, aged about 6 to 95, serving as donors. The TCR comes from a woman aged 18-29 years in good health. Sequencing was done on a sample of blood. The chain employs TRBV12-5 and TRBJ1-1, with D possibly matching TRBD1 (5 bases). CDR3 nucleotides: TGTGCTAGTGGTCTCATGGGGGGTGGCACTGAAGCTTTCTTT. Amino acid sequence: CASGLMGGGTEAFF. The variable domain in full, with the rest retrieved from reference TRBV12-5 and TRBJ1-1, is DARVTQTPRHKVTEMGQEVTMRCQPILGHNTVFWYRQTMMQGLELLAYFRNRAPLDDSGMPKDRFSAEMPDATLATLKIQPSEPRDSAVYFCASGLMGGGTEAFFGQGTRLTVV.